The 30 T cell receptor beta chains reported below all come from one sample, sequenced in a study of preoperative IRX-2 immunotherapy in early breast cancer (dated by TCRdb to 2018 to 2020). The library was obtained by the immunoSEQ multiplex PCR assay. TCRdb carries this immuneACCESS record with in-frame sequences only. Its versions omit some clonotypes, under half of them owing to an unresolved V gene in the studies checked, with the rest unexplained. For this sample the table gives approximately 13,000 clones, of which around 90% were detected only once. Roughly 30% of the sample comes from the top ten. The label giving this sample's treatment or condition can be read as: preoperative locoregional IRX-2 cytokine immunotherapy. This specimen was collected from a patient treated with IRX-2 immunotherapy. These receptor sequences come from a human donor with breast cancer.

The V call is TRBV19, the J call TRBJ1-1; no definite D call. Trimming cost V 3 bases and J 0 bases, with 11 bases left between them. Germline loops: CDR1 LNHDA, CDR2 SQIVND (reference sequence). This CDR3 has 15 residues. The DNA of the CDR3 is TGTGCCAGTAGTATTAGGCGGATCATGAACACTGAAGCTTTCTTT. Translation gives CASSIRRIMNTEAFF.

The chain uses TRBV28 and TRBJ1-1; no definite D call. The CDR3 consists of 15 residues. The V gene lost 3 bases and the J gene lost 6 bases, with 17 bases spanning the gap. The germline CDR1 and CDR2 sequences are MDHEN and SYDVKM. CDR3 nucleotide sequence: TGTGCCAGCAGTTTGCCCACCGCGGCGGCTCCTGAAGCTTTCTTT. This sequence encodes CASSLPTAAAPEAFF.

CDR3 loop: CASSLTDLNTEAFF. As DNA, the CDR3 is TGTGCCAGCAGCTTAACAGATCTGAACACTGAAGCTTTCTTT. The chain has TRBV11-2 and TRBJ1-1; D call uncertain. In germline, CDR1 is SGHAT, CDR2 FQNNGV. The CDR3 runs to 14 residues. The germline V and J ends were trimmed by 2 bases and 0 bases, with 7 bases remaining between them.

As DNA, the CDR3 is TGTGCCAGCAGCTTAGAAGCGATGAACACTGAAGCTTTCTTT. It encodes CASSLEAMNTEAFF. The V call is TRBV11-3, the J call TRBJ1-1; D is unresolved. CDR1 SGHNT and CDR2 YENEEA come from the germline V gene. Trimming stripped 0 bases from V and 0 bases from J, with 5 bases between. CDR3 length: 14 amino acids.

CDR3 in amino acids: CASGFGGGGGELFF. The CDR3 region has the DNA TGTGCCAGCGGCTTCGGGGGTGGCGGCGGGGAGCTGTTTTTT. The genes are TRBV6-1 and TRBJ2-2, with D maybe TRBD2 (6 bases). The germline CDR1 and CDR2 sequences are MNHNS and SASEGT. The CDR3 is 14 residues long. V was clipped by 8 bases and J by 7 bases, with 17 bases between them.

This clone was seen a single time. The chain links TRBV7-9 to TRBJ1-5; no definite D call. V was trimmed by 5 bases and J by 4 bases, leaving 9 bases between them. This CDR3 contains 13 residues. Germline V CDR1 and CDR2: SEHNR, FQNEAQ (reference sequence). CDR3 sequence reads: CASSQDANQPQHF. The CDR3 bases are TGTGCCAGCAGCCAGGACGCGAATCAGCCCCAGCATTTT. Supplemented by reference TRBV7-9 and TRBJ1-5, the full variable domain reads DTGVSQNPRHKITKRGQNVTFRCDPISEHNRLYWYRQTLGQGPEFLTYFQNEAQLEKSRLLSDRFSAERPKGSFSTLEIQRTEQGDSAMYLCASSQDANQPQHFGDGTRLSIL.

The chain combines TRBV19 with TRBJ1-2; tentatively, D is TRBD1 (5 bases). V gave up 1 base and J gave up 4 bases, with 10 bases separating them. This CDR3 region has 14 residues. Germline loops: CDR1 LNHDA, CDR2 SQIVND (reference sequence). The CDR3 nucleotides are TGTGCCAGTAGTATAGGGGGACGGAGCTATGGCTACACCTTC. Translating it yields CASSIGGRSYGYTF.

The chain employs TRBV19 and TRBJ1-1; weak D call: TRBD1 (5 bases). Trimming took off 7 bases at V and 2 bases at J, with 14 bases between the two ends. CDR1 is LNHDA, CDR2 SQIVND, per germline (reference sequence). This CDR3 region has 14 residues. The CDR3 DNA sequence: TGTGCCAGTAAATCCGGGGGAGTTAACACTGAAGCTTTCTTT. Translated: CASKSGGVNTEAFF.

CDR3 bases: TGTGCCAGCAGCTTATCCCGGGGAAGGGTGATGACTGGAAACACCATATATTTT. It yields the protein CASSLSRGRVMTGNTIYF. The gene calls are TRBV7-2 and TRBJ1-3; D is undetermined. This CDR3 has 18 residues. Germline V lookup: CDR1 SGHTA, CDR2 FQGNSA. V was cut by 2 bases and J by 2 bases, with 19 bases left in between.

V and J are TRBV6-1 and TRBJ1-1; TRBD1 matches 7 bases. Germline V gene sequence: CDR1 MNHNS, CDR2 SASEGT. The V gene end was trimmed by 2 bases and the J gene end by 1 base; junction bases not matched to a gene: 4. This CDR3 is built from 15 residues. CDR3 residues: CASSEPWTGNTEAFF. DNA for the CDR3: TGTGCCAGCAGTGAACCCTGGACAGGGAACACTGAAGCTTTCTTT.

The table lists this clone with a few counts. The chain employs TRBV6-6 and TRBJ1-1; D not certain. V shed 10 bases and J shed 11 bases, with 11 bases lying between them. From germline, CDR1 is MNHNY and CDR2 SVGAGI (reference sequence). The length of the CDR3 is 9 residues. The CDR3 loop is CATGPGAFF. The CDR3 DNA reads as TGTGCCACCGGCCCTGGGGCTTTCTTT.

The J gene is TRBJ2-3, the V gene TRBV2; D is possibly TRBD2 (7 bases). The length of the CDR3 is 15 residues. V lost 4 bases to trimming and J lost 5 bases, with 16 bases between them. Germline CDR1 and CDR2: SNHLY and FYNNEI. This CDR3 reads CASSVEGGGQDTQYF. Written as DNA, the CDR3 is TGTGCCAGCAGTGTTGAGGGGGGAGGGCAAGATACGCAGTATTTT.

The V call is TRBV2, the J call TRBJ1-5; D is uncertain. From germline, CDR1 is SNHLY and CDR2 FYNNEI. V lost 5 bases, J lost 5 bases, and 7 bases lay in between. CDR3 size: 12 residues. The CDR3 region is CASSPQDQPQHF. Written as DNA, the CDR3 is TGTGCCAGCAGTCCCCAGGATCAGCCCCAGCATTTT.

The chain uses TRBV11-2 and TRBJ1-1; possibly TRBD1 for D (5 bases). The CDR3 totals 13 residues. The V end lost 4 bases, the J end lost 1 base, and 7 bases lay between the germline ends. Germline values: CDR1 SGHAT, CDR2 FQNNGV. CDR3 DNA sequence: TGTGCCAGCAGCTCCACAGGGAACACTGAAGCTTTCTTT. It encodes CASSSTGNTEAFF. The variable domain in full, with the rest retrieved from reference TRBV11-2 and TRBJ1-1, is EAGVAQSPRYKIIEKRQSVAFWCNPISGHATLYWYQQILGQGPKLLIQFQNNGVVDDSQLPKDRFSAERLKGVDSTLKIQPAKLEDSAVYLCASSSTGNTEAFFGQGTRLTVV.

The chain employs TRBV25-1 and TRBJ1-2, with D unresolved. Trimming took 2 bases from V and 7 from J, leaving 14 bases between them. Germline assignment: CDR1 MGHDK and CDR2 SYGVNS. This CDR3 comprises 14 residues. CDR3 protein: CASSELGPGGGYTF. In nucleotides, the CDR3 is TGTGCCAGCAGTGAACTAGGACCCGGAGGTGGCTACACCTTC.

A single count supports this clone. V gene TRBV6-5 combines with J gene TRBJ2-7; the D gene is possibly TRBD1 (6 bases). Deletions cut 2 bases from V and 7 bases from J, with 18 bases between. Germline V gene lookup returns CDR1 MNHEY and CDR2 SVGAGI. The CDR3 covers 15 residues. CDR3 DNA: TGTGCCAGCAGTTACGTCGCCCCGCTCAGGGGAGAGCAGTACTTC. Its protein is CASSYVAPLRGEQYF.

The chain employs TRBV19 and TRBJ1-2; D is unresolved. CDR3 length: 14 residues. Germline-derived CDR1 and CDR2 are LNHDA and SQIVND (reference sequence). Trimming cost V 7 bases and J 5 bases, with 17 bases left between them. The chain's CDR3 is CASTESGGWYGYTF. The CDR3 DNA follows: TGTGCCAGTACTGAATCAGGAGGGTGGTATGGCTACACCTTC.

V and J are TRBV9 and TRBJ1-3, with 7 bases matching TRBD1. The CDR3 loop spans 17 amino acids. Germline V gene sequence: CDR1 SGDLS, CDR2 YYNGEE. J gave up 0 bases and V 1 base, and 7 bases lay outside the gene matches. CDR3 residues: CASSVQDRLPSGNTIYF. CDR3 coding DNA: TGTGCCAGCAGCGTACAGGACAGGTTACCCTCTGGAAACACCATATATTTT.

The J gene is TRBJ2-7, the V gene TRBV19; 10 bases map to TRBD1. V trimming: 5 bases; J trimming: 4 bases; junction bases outside the gene matches: 8. The CDR3 is made up of 15 amino acids. Germline-derived CDR1 and CDR2 are LNHDA and SQIVND (reference sequence). Written as DNA, the CDR3 is TGTGCCAGTAGTTCAACTCCGGACAGGGGGTACGAGCAGTACTTC. Translating it yields CASSSTPDRGYEQYF.

The V gene is TRBV4-2, the J gene TRBJ2-7; D is undetermined. Deletions cut 1 base from V and 3 bases from J, with 4 bases between. Germline V gives CDR1 LGHNA, CDR2 YNFKEQ. CDR3 length equals 12 residues. CDR3 sequence: CASSQGGYEQYF. DNA for the CDR3: TGTGCCAGCAGCCAAGGAGGCTACGAGCAGTACTTC.

This chain links TRBV19 with TRBJ2-5; 7 bases are a match to TRBD1. J was trimmed by 4 bases and V by 3 bases; bases with no gene match: 5. Looked up from germline, CDR1 is LNHDA and CDR2 is SQIVND (reference sequence). The CDR3 consists of 14 residues. Here the CDR3 DNA reads TGTGCCAGTAGTATTAGGACAGGTGGAGAGACCCAGTACTTC. Residues: CASSIRTGGETQYF.

The count of this clone is one. The chain uses TRBV2 and TRBJ1-4; TRBD1 aligns across 7 bases. Trimming at V came to 5 bases and at J to 2 bases, leaving 5 bases not matched to a gene. Per germline, CDR1 SNHLY and CDR2 FYNNEI. The CDR3 runs 15 residues. The CDR3 DNA sequence: TGTGCCAGCAGTCTCACAGGGGTCACTAATGAAAAACTGTTTTTT. It encodes CASSLTGVTNEKLFF.

This chain links TRBV27 with TRBJ2-2; 10 bases fit TRBD2. V lost 1 base, J lost 4 bases, and 3 bases stayed unmatched. CDR1 MNHEY and CDR2 SMNVEV come from the germline V gene (reference sequence). This CDR3 is built from 16 residues. The CDR3 DNA reads as TGTGCCAGCAGTTTATTCAGGACTAGCGGCACCGGGGAGCTGTTTTTT. It encodes CASSLFRTSGTGELFF.

Concerning this clone itself: At one end the junction does not follow the germline gene, possibly because of a read error. The CDR3 nucleotides read TGTGCTAGCAGCCCGGACAGGGGGGGAGAGACCCAGTACTTC. It is translated as CASSPDRGGETQYF. The chain is built from TRBV7-7 and TRBJ2-5, with TRBD1 matching over 10 bases. In germline, CDR1 is SSHAT, CDR2 FNYEAQ (reference sequence). CDR3 length: 14 amino acids.

This chain connects TRBV29-1 to TRBJ1-5; unclear D gene. The length of the CDR3 is 12 residues. V was trimmed by 5 bases and J by 2 bases, leaving 7 bases between them. Germline CDR1 is SQVTM and CDR2 is ANQGSEA. The CDR3 reads CSVIIGNQPQHF. Here the CDR3 DNA reads TGCAGCGTTATTATTGGCAATCAGCCCCAGCATTTT.

The rearrangement uses TRBV5-5 and TRBJ1-4; D is unclear. CDR1 is SGHKS, CDR2 YYEKEE, per germline (reference sequence). The germline V and J ends were trimmed by 4 bases and 4 bases, with 20 bases remaining between them. The CDR3 consists of 17 residues. CDR3 region: CASSHPGGTARNEKLFF. Here the CDR3 DNA reads TGTGCCAGCAGCCACCCGGGCGGAACAGCTCGTAATGAAAAACTGTTTTTT.

This clone showed up just a few times. The chain has TRBV7-6 and TRBJ1-1; weak D call: TRBD1 (6 bases). V was pared by 5 bases and J by 1 base, with 11 bases between. Per germline, CDR1 SGHVS and CDR2 FNYEAQ. The CDR3 is made up of 14 amino acids. CDR3 residues: CASSPGTPNTEAFF. In DNA, the CDR3 is TGTGCCAGCAGCCCGGGGACACCGAACACTGAAGCTTTCTTT.

This chain joins TRBV28 and TRBJ1-5; 8 bases agree with TRBD1. The CDR3 contains 15 residues. Germline assignment: CDR1 MDHEN and CDR2 SYDVKM. Trimming removed 4 bases from V and 5 bases from J; junction bases left unmatched: 7. In DNA form, the CDR3 reads TGTGCCAGCAGTTCCGGGACAGGCCCCGATCAGCCCCAGCATTTT. This encodes CASSSGTGPDQPQHF. The full variable domain, its missing parts supplied by reference TRBV28 and TRBJ1-5, is DVKVTQSSRYLVKRTGEKVFLECVQDMDHENMFWYRQDPGLGLRLIYFSYDVKMKEKGDIPEGYSVSREKKERFSLILESASTNQTSMYLCASSSGTGPDQPQHFGDGTRLSIL.

The chain's CDR3 is CAIRDRDLGSPLHF. In DNA, the CDR3 is TGTGCCATCAGGGACAGGGACCTAGGTTCACCCCTCCACTTT. The gene calls are TRBV10-3 and TRBJ1-6, with 8 bases that match TRBD1. The germline CDR1 and CDR2 sequences are ENHRY and SYGVKD. This CDR3 comprises 14 residues. The V segment lost 6 bases and the J segment 9 bases; nucleotides outside the gene matches: 7.

Written as DNA, the CDR3 is TGTGCCAGCAGTGTAGGAACAGGGACCCCTCAACCCTATGGCTACACCTTC. Amino acids: CASSVGTGTPQPYGYTF. V usage is TRBV6-1 and J usage is TRBJ1-2, with TRBD1 as a possible D gene (6 bases). V lost 4 bases and J lost 4, with 22 bases in between. Per the germline V gene, CDR1 is MNHNS and CDR2 is SASEGT. CDR3 size: 17 residues.